The 28 T cell receptor beta chains below were found in one sample sequenced in a study of T-cell memory formation after mild COVID-19 (dated by TCRdb to about 2021). The receptor library was made with 5' RACE. Sequencing relied on an Illumina NovaSeq 6000. TCRdb reprocessed the public reads (quality trimming at Q25 with fastp, clone calling with MiXCR) and kept in-frame beta chains. CDR3 protein duplicates are merged, each entry listing the most common genes and DNA. The sample has about 400,000 distinct CDR3 sequences on record, 24% of them singletons. The top ten clones comprise about 8.7% of the sample. Sequencing was carried out using PBMCs or a T cell subset sorted from them (not recorded which). Receptor source: an adult woman who had mild COVID-19 (a few samples of this study predate the infection). The sample titles of this study are shuffled in the database, so cell type and time point are left out; the donor was told from shared clones.

The rearrangement links TRBV5-1 to TRBJ2-1; no clear D. Trimming removed 2 bases from V and 8 bases from J, with 11 bases in between. The CDR3 loop spans 13 amino acids. CDR1 is SGHRS, CDR2 YFSETQ, per germline. The CDR3 nucleotides are TGCGCCAGCAGCTTAGGGTCCCGATATGAGCAGTTCTTC. It encodes CASSLGSRYEQFF.

V gene TRBV25-1 combines with J gene TRBJ2-5; the match to TRBD2 covers 7 bases. Germline CDR1 reads MGHDK; CDR2 reads SYGVNS. The V gene end was trimmed by 6 bases and the J gene end by 4 bases; junction bases not matched to a gene: 8. This CDR3 is 14 amino acids long. Here the CDR3 DNA reads TGTGCCAGCAGCGTGGGGAGGGGTCGAGAGACCCAGTACTTC. Protein product: CASSVGRGRETQYF.

In its sample, this clonotype was seen a few times. J is TRBJ2-7 and V is TRBV5-1; D is ambiguous. CDR3 length equals 13 residues. Trimming removed 1 base from V and 3 bases from J, with 8 bases in between. From germline, CDR1 is SGHRS and CDR2 YFSETQ. CDR3: CASSLSVDYEQYF. The CDR3 region has the DNA TGCGCCAGCAGCTTGAGTGTCGACTACGAGCAGTACTTC.

This clonotype showed up just a few times. The CDR3 nucleotides read TGCGCCAGCAGCCAAGGAGGGACAGACAATCAGCCCCAGCATTTT. This translates into CASSQGGTDNQPQHF. The rearrangement links TRBV4-1 to TRBJ1-5; the match to TRBD1 covers 7 bases. In germline, CDR1 is MGHRA, CDR2 YSYEKL. This CDR3 has 15 amino acids. V shed 1 base and J 3 bases; nucleotides not matched to a gene: 3.

The gene calls are TRBV18 and TRBJ1-6; D call uncertain. There are 13 residues in the CDR3. Per germline, CDR1 KGHSH and CDR2 LQKENI. V dropped 0 bases and J dropped 7 bases, with 4 bases sitting between them. CDR3 loop: CASSPPMNSPLHF. CDR3 nucleotides: TGTGCCAGCTCACCACCGATGAATTCACCCCTCCACTTT.

The chain links TRBV12-3 or TRBV12-4 to TRBJ2-4, with a possible D match to TRBD1 (5 bases). Between the trimmed V and J ends, which lost 7 bases and 12 bases, there was a span of 19 bases. The CDR3 spans 13 residues. CDR3 nucleotide sequence: TGTGCCAGCATGCCATTCAGGGCTAGTCATCAGTACTTC. Its translation is CASMPFRASHQYF.

This clonotype has ten or more counts. V is TRBV9 and J is TRBJ2-3; the D call may be TRBD1 or TRBD2 (5 bases each). V gave up 4 bases and J gave up 5 bases, with 17 bases separating them. The CDR3 is 15 residues long. Per germline, CDR1 SGDLS and CDR2 YYNGEE. CDR3 loop: CASSPEGQGRDTQYF. CDR3 bases: TGTGCCAGCAGCCCTGAGGGGCAGGGTAGAGATACGCAGTATTTT.

This clonotype was seen at least ten times. This chain uses TRBV7-9 with TRBJ2-7; a possible D gene is TRBD2 (5 bases). The germline gives CDR1 SEHNR, CDR2 FQNEAQ (reference sequence). The V end was cut by 5 bases, the J end by 3 bases, with 14 bases between. This CDR3 spans 14 amino acids. Here the CDR3 DNA reads TGTGCCAGCAGCCCTAGCTGGCAGATCTACGAGCAGTACTTC. Amino acids: CASSPSWQIYEQYF.

This clonotype was seen many times. The chain carries TRBV12-3 or TRBV12-4 and TRBJ2-1; 12 positions agree with TRBD2. V shed 5 bases, J shed 7 bases, and the junction held 6 bases outside the gene matches. This CDR3 region has 15 residues. CDR3 DNA sequence: TGTGCCAGCAGTCGACTAGCGGGAGAATCTAATGAGCAGTTCTTC. Translated: CASSRLAGESNEQFF.

This chain links TRBV29-1 with TRBJ2-7; 10 bases line up with TRBD2. Trimming took 7 bases from V and 1 from J; bases not matched to a gene: 16. The CDR3 sequence is 17 residues long. The V gene's germline CDR1 is SQVTM and CDR2 ANQGSEA. The CDR3 coding sequence is TGCAGCGCCGCCGTTCGGGCTAGCGGGGGCCTTTCCTACGAGCAGTACTTC. Translation: CSAAVRASGGLSYEQYF.

This clonotype has more than one count but fewer than ten. This sequence joins TRBV7-9 and TRBJ1-2; TRBD1 might be the D (6 bases). V was pared by 0 bases and J by 4 bases, with 12 bases between. Germline assignment: CDR1 SEHNR and CDR2 FQNEAQ (reference sequence). The CDR3 is 15 amino acids. The CDR3 sequence: CASSLAGGSGYGYTF. CDR3 coding DNA: TGTGCCAGCAGCTTAGCTGGGGGCAGTGGCTATGGCTACACCTTC.

The genes are TRBV20-1 and TRBJ1-3; D gene ambiguous. CDR1 and CDR2 from the germline V gene are DFQATT and SNEGSKA (reference sequence). V lost 0 bases and J 0 bases, leaving 9 bases between the germline ends. This CDR3 has 15 residues. CDR3 DNA sequence: TGCAGTGCTAGAGATCTAGCAAGCTCTGGAAACACCATATATTTT. Its translation is CSARDLASSGNTIYF.

There are a few counts of this clonotype. V usage is TRBV5-6 and J usage is TRBJ2-3; the D is unclear. Germline V gene sequence: CDR1 SGHDT, CDR2 YYEEEE. CDR3 length: 14 residues. V lost 4 bases, J lost 2 bases, and 11 bases lay in between. In DNA form, the CDR3 reads TGTGCCAGCAGCGCTTTGATCGTCACAGATACGCAGTATTTT. It is translated as CASSALIVTDTQYF. Full variable domain (missing parts from reference TRBV5-6 and TRBJ2-3): DAGVTQSPTHLIKTRGQQVTLRCSPKSGHDTVSWYQQALGQGPQFIFQYYEEEERQRGNFPDRFSGHQFPNYSSELNVNALLLGDSALYLCASSALIVTDTQYFGPGTRLTVL.

J is TRBJ2-2 and V is TRBV6-5; 7 positions agree with TRBD1. The V and J ends lost 8 bases and 0 bases, in that order; junction bases with no gene match: 9. Germline lookup yields CDR1 MNHEY and CDR2 SVGAGI. This CDR3 comprises 16 residues. This chain's CDR3 is CASARGQGANTGELFF. The CDR3 nucleotides read TGTGCCAGCGCCCGAGGCCAGGGGGCGAACACCGGGGAGCTGTTTTTT.

The CDR3 bases are TGTGCCATCAGTGAAACGGGCGGGTTGAACACTGAAGCTTTCTTT. It translates to CAISETGGLNTEAFF. The chain joins TRBV10-3 to TRBJ1-1; D not certain. The CDR3 has 15 residues. Germline V gene sequence: CDR1 ENHRY, CDR2 SYGVKD. The V end lost 3 bases, the J end lost 0 bases, and 11 bases lay between the germline ends.

The J gene is TRBJ2-6, the V gene TRBV30; D call uncertain. There are 13 residues in the CDR3. The V end lost 2 bases, the J end lost 4 bases, and 6 bases lay between the germline ends. Germline V CDR1 and CDR2: GTSNPN, SVGIG (reference sequence). The CDR3 DNA sequence: TGTGCCTGGAGTCTTCTAGGGGCCAACGTCCTGACTTTC. Translation gives CAWSLLGANVLTF. Complete variable domain (other parts from reference TRBV30 and TRBJ2-6): SQTIHQWPATLVQPVGSPLSLECTVEGTSNPNLYWYRQAAGRGLQLLFYSVGIGQISSEVPQNLSASRPQDRQFILSSKKLLLSDSGFYLCAWSLLGANVLTFGAGSRLTVL.

The genes are TRBV2 and TRBJ1-6; TRBD1 is a possible D gene (6 bases). This CDR3 is built from 17 residues. From germline, CDR1 is SNHLY and CDR2 FYNNEI. V lost 7 bases to trimming and J lost 13 bases, with 29 bases between them. The CDR3 DNA sequence: TGTGCCAGCACCCAGGGTAGGGGGAAACTCGAAGGTCACCCCCTCCACTTT. Residues: CASTQGRGKLEGHPLHF.

This clonotype was detected a few times. The chain employs TRBV7-9 and TRBJ1-1, with D unclear. The V end lost 2 bases, the J end lost 4 bases, and 17 bases lay between the germline ends. Germline lookup yields CDR1 SEHNR and CDR2 FQNEAQ (reference sequence). The CDR3 length is 16 residues. CDR3 amino acids: CASSLKIGPRTTEAFF. The CDR3 DNA is TGTGCCAGCAGCTTAAAGATCGGCCCCCGGACCACTGAAGCTTTCTTT.

The gene calls are TRBV28 and TRBJ2-7; either TRBD1 or TRBD2 may supply D (5 bases each). V gave up 1 base and J gave up 6 bases, with 13 bases separating them. The germline CDR1 and CDR2 sequences are MDHEN and SYDVKM. This CDR3 is built from 14 residues. CDR3 sequence (DNA): TGTGCCAGCAGTTTATTTAGGGGTGGGGGCGAGCAGTACTTC. It codes for CASSLFRGGGEQYF.

This rearrangement joins TRBV5-1 to TRBJ2-3; D might be TRBD1 (5 bases). This CDR3 is 16 amino acids long. Trimming shortened V by 4 bases and J by 6 bases, and 21 bases separated the two germline ends. Germline V gene data show CDR1 as SGHRS and CDR2 as YFSETQ. CDR3 nucleotide sequence: TGCGCCAGCAGCCTGGTGCCAGGGCCAAGCTCTGATACGCAGTATTTT. Amino acids: CASSLVPGPSSDTQYF.

This clonotype was counted between two and nine times. V gene TRBV7-2 combines with J gene TRBJ2-7; a weak D match, TRBD1 (5 bases). Trimming took 5 bases from V and 3 from J, leaving 14 bases between them. CDR3 length: 14 residues. The germline V gene has CDR1 SGHTA and CDR2 FQGNSA. The CDR3 loop is CASSPDRDLYEQYF. CDR3 sequence (DNA): TGTGCCAGCAGCCCCGACAGAGACCTCTACGAGCAGTACTTC.

This clonotype came up a few times. The chain combines TRBV5-1 with TRBJ2-1; TRBD2 is a possible D gene (5 bases). Germline CDR1 is SGHRS and CDR2 is YFSETQ. The CDR3 is made up of 14 amino acids. Trimming took 0 bases from V and 5 from J, leaving 9 bases between them. The DNA of the CDR3 is TGCGCCAGCAGCTTGGGCGGGTACAACAATGAGCAGTTCTTC. Amino acids: CASSLGGYNNEQFF.

The chain employs TRBV3-1 and TRBJ2-1, with no clear D. Germline lookup yields CDR1 LGHDT and CDR2 YNNKEL (reference sequence). Trimming cost V 0 bases and J 10 bases, with 13 bases left between them. The CDR3 runs to 14 residues. CDR3 nucleotides: TGTGCCAGCAGCCAAGAAGTCGCCCTGCGGGAGCAGTTCTTC. Amino acids: CASSQEVALREQFF.

This clonotype appeared a few times. The junction differs from germline at one of its ends, possibly a read error. The chain has TRBV27 and TRBJ2-1; D is ambiguous. Germline V CDR1 and CDR2: MNHEY, SMNVEV (reference sequence). The CDR3 consists of 14 residues. The CDR3, as DNA: TGTGCCAGCAGTTTATTGGGGTCCTCCAATGAGCAGTTCTTC. Protein product: CASSLLGSSNEQFF.

The chain employs TRBV6-2 or TRBV6-3 and TRBJ1-5; D unresolved. This CDR3 region has 17 residues. Germline V CDR1 and CDR2: MNHEY, SVGEGT. V lost 6 bases and J lost 9, with 27 bases in between. As DNA, the CDR3 is TGTGCCAGCAGGCCCCCCCGTGAGGGAGGCCCGTTGCGGCCCCAGCATTTT. Its protein is CASRPPREGGPLRPQHF.

V usage is TRBV6-2 or TRBV6-3 and J usage is TRBJ1-5, with 8 bases fitting TRBD1. The CDR3 has 16 amino acids. The trim removed 6 bases at V and 7 bases at J, leaving 14 bases unmatched. The germline gives CDR1 MNHEY, CDR2 SVGEGT. Here the CDR3 reads CASRGQGGSWAQPQHF. The CDR3 coding sequence is TGTGCCAGCAGAGGACAGGGTGGATCGTGGGCCCAGCCCCAGCATTTT.

This sequence joins TRBV7-2 and TRBJ2-1; TRBD2 agrees at 7 bases. The V segment lost 3 bases and the J segment 7 bases; nucleotides outside the gene matches: 6. CDR1 is SGHTA and CDR2 is FQGNSA in the germline V gene. The CDR3 is 14 residues long. CDR3 region: CASSLRGGGNEQFF. CDR3 bases: TGTGCCAGCAGCTTGCGCGGGGGTGGGAATGAGCAGTTCTTC.

This chain links TRBV12-3 or TRBV12-4 with TRBJ2-3; TRBD1 agrees at 7 bases. The J segment lost 2 bases and the V segment lost 3 bases, leaving 20 bases of the junction unmatched. The CDR3 spans 20 residues. The CDR3 nucleotides are TGTGCCAGCAGTTTCTCGTTATCATTCTTAGACAGGGACAACACAGATACGCAGTATTTT. Encoded protein: CASSFSLSFLDRDNTDTQYF.